This TCR beta chain derives from a study of blood T cell repertoires in COVID-19. Profiling relied on immunoSEQ multiplex PCR, and the TCRdb table lists in-frame clones only, not all of them. The sample includes 200,000 to 250,000 clones, 88% seen only once; the top ten take 1.5%. V was clipped by 10 bases and J by 3 bases, with 13 bases between them. The germline V gene encodes CDR1 ENHRY and CDR2 SYGVKD. This CDR3 has 12 amino acids. The specimen was peripheral blood. This receptor was obtained from a man younger than 30 with active or convalescent COVID-19. This rearrangement joins TRBV10-3 to TRBJ2-7, with a possible D match to TRBD2 (7 bases). In nucleotides, the CDR3 is TGTGCCACGAAGGGGGGGGACTACGAGCAGTACTTC. This codes for CATKGGDYEQYF.